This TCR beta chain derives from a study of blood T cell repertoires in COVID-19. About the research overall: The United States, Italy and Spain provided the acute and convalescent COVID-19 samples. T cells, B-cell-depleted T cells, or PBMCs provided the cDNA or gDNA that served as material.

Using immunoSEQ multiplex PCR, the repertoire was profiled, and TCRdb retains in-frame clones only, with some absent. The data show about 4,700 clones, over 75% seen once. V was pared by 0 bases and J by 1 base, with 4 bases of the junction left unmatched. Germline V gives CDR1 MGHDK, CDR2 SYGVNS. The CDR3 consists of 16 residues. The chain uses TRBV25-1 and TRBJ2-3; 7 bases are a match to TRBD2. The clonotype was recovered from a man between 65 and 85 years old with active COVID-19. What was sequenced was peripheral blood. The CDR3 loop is CASSEYAAGRTDTQYF. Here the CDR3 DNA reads TGTGCCAGCAGTGAATATGCAGCGGGGCGCACAGATACGCAGTATTTT.